This T cell receptor beta chain was identified during a study of OX40 agonist ivuxolimab in advanced cancers. About the study: Ivuxolimab, an agonist antibody against OX40 (CD134), was given to patients.

Sequencing was performed with immunoSEQ multiplex PCR; in TCRdb, only in-frame clones are kept and a portion is missing. In the table there are approximately 49,000 clones, 85% of which are singletons. Cycle 7 day 1, cycle 4 day 1, and baseline were the timepoints at which blood was sampled. Remarks on this clone: Its antigen remains unknown.

Study conclusions and caveats: CD4+ T cells averaged fewer expanded clones than CD8+ T cells.

The specimen comprised CD4+ or CD8+ T cells sorted from blood, sampled in a trial of the OX40 agonist ivuxolimab. This clonotype was obtained from an adult with an advanced solid tumor such as melanoma, head and neck, liver or kidney cancer.

The CDR3 here is CASSQDKGSPLHF. Here the CDR3 DNA reads TGCGCCAGCAGCCAAGATAAAGGGTCACCCCTCCACTTT. This chain uses TRBV4-3 with TRBJ1-6, with no clear D. V shed 0 bases and J shed 10 bases, with 7 bases lying between them. Germline V gene data show CDR1 as LGHNA and CDR2 as YSLEER. The CDR3 totals 13 residues.